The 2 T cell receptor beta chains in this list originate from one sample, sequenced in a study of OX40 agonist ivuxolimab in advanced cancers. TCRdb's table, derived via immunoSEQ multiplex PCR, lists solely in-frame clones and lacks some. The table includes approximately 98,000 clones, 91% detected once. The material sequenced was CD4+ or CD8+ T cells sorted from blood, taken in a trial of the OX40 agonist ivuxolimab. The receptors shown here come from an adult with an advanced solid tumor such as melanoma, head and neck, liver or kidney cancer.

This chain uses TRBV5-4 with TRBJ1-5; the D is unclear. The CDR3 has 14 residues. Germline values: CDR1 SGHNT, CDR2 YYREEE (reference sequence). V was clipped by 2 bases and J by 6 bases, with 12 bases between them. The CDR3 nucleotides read TGTGCCAGCAGCTTACAGAGATTAAGTCAGCCCCAGCATTTT. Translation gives CASSLQRLSQPQHF.

CDR3 region: CASSDGGGPNEQFF. For the CDR3, the DNA is TGTGCCAGCAGTGACGGGGGAGGGCCGAATGAGCAGTTCTTC. The J gene is TRBJ2-1, the V gene TRBV6-1; 7 bases align to TRBD2. V gave up 3 bases and J gave up 7 bases; unmatched junction bases: 6. Germline V gene lookup returns CDR1 MNHNS and CDR2 SASEGT. This CDR3 spans 14 amino acids.